Listed below are T cell receptor beta chains from one sample, sequenced in a study of T-cell reconstitution after alpha-beta-depleted transplantation in children. TCRdb re-called the PCR reads through MiXCR, storing one row per CDR3 protein. Of 780,000 or so distinct CDR3 sequences listed, 16% are singletons. The input for sequencing was PBMCs, mostly from graft donor cells, taken 360 days after TCRalphabeta/CD19-depleted stem cell transplant. These TCRs come from a male patient younger than 18 who had a stem cell transplant for acute lymphoblastic leukemia, so the T cells may come from the graft donor. The CDR3 runs from the conserved cysteine through the conserved F or W. D genes are given only for firm matches. Some rows mark clone size as missing; the rest say once, few, many or name a class of expanded clone.

>TRBD2|TRBJ2-1|few|TRBV5-4
TGTGCCAGCAGCACGGGACTAGCGGACAATGAGCAGTTCTTC
CASSTGLADNEQFF
>NA|TRBJ2-3|few|TRBV18
TGTGCCAGCTCACCATTCGGGAGTGATACGCAGTATTTT
CASSPFGSDTQYF
>TRBD2|TRBJ2-4|few|TRBV24-1
TGTGCCACCAGTGATCCTAGCGGGAGAGCGGGTGTAGACATTCAGTACTTC
CATSDPSGRAGVDIQYF
>TRBD2|TRBJ2-7|NA|TRBV10-1
TGCGCCAGCAGTACCGGGAGGGGGGAGCAGTACTTC
CASSTGRGEQYF
>TRBD2|TRBJ2-7|NA|TRBV3-1
TGTGCCAGCAGCCAAAGTAGGCAGGGCGGGGGGAACTCCTACGAGCAGTACTTC
CASSQSRQGGGNSYEQYF
>NA|TRBJ2-1|NA|TRBV12-3/TRBV12-4
TGTGCCAGCAGTTTCCCCCCACCGGGAGAGGGACTCTTC
CASSFPPPGEGLF
>TRBD1|TRBJ2-7|NA|TRBV5-1
TGCGCCAGCAGCTTCCCTTCCGGGACAGGGCGTGACGAGCAGTACTTC
CASSFPSGTGRDEQYF
>NA|TRBJ1-2|NA|TRBV20-1
TGCAGTGCTAGAGATCTCAGGGAATGGGGCTACACCTTC
CSARDLREWGYTF
>NA|TRBJ2-6|NA|TRBV7-8
TGTGCCAGCAGCTTAGCCCCTAAAGGGTTTACTGGGGCCAACGTCCTGACTTTC
CASSLAPKGFTGANVLTF
>NA|TRBJ2-1|NA|TRBV27
TGTGCCAGCAGTTTAAGGGGAAAAGCCTACAATGAGCAGTTCTTC
CASSLRGKAYNEQFF
>TRBD2|TRBJ2-7|NA|TRBV11-1
TGTGCCAGCAGCTCCCAGCCGGGGCTAGCGGCCTACGAGCAGTACTTC
CASSSQPGLAAYEQYF
>NA|TRBJ1-5|few|TRBV2
TGTGCCAGCAGTCCGACAAGGGGGTTTGATCAGCCCCAGCATTTT
CASSPTRGFDQPQHF
>NA|TRBJ1-5|NA|TRBV12-3/TRBV12-4
TGTGCCAGCAGCCCGGGGGAGGGGAACAGCAATCAGCCCCAGCATTTT
CASSPGEGNSNQPQHF
>TRBD2|TRBJ2-1|NA|TRBV20-1
TGCAGTGCTAGTAGTGAGGGAGGGCCGTACAATGAGCAGTTCTTC
CSASSEGGPYNEQFF
>NA|TRBJ2-7|NA|TRBV24-1
TGTGCCACCAGTGATTTGCCTGGATACGAGCAGTACTTC
CATSDLPGYEQYF
>TRBD2|TRBJ2-2|few|TRBV20-1
TGCAGTGCGCGCAGCGGGAGTACCGGGGAGCTGTTTTTT
CSARSGSTGELFF
>TRBD2|TRBJ2-5|many|TRBV12-3/TRBV12-4
TGTGCCAGCAGGCTTAGCGGGAGTTATAGGGAGACCCAGTACTTC
CASRLSGSYRETQYF
>NA|TRBJ2-7|few|TRBV12-3/TRBV12-4
TGTGCCAGCAGCCCCCCTGCCGGAGGTCCCCCCTACGAGCAGTACTTC
CASSPPAGGPPYEQYF
>NA|TRBJ1-3|NA|TRBV20-1
TGCAGTGCTAGGGTCAGCTCTGGAAACACCATATATTTT
CSARVSSGNTIYF
>TRBD1|TRBJ1-1|NA|TRBV12-3/TRBV12-4
TGTGCCAGCAGTGCCCGGACAGGGGGGAACACTGAAGCTTTCTTT
CASSARTGGNTEAFF
>TRBD2|TRBJ2-7|NA|TRBV27
TGTGCCAGCAAATTGACGCCGGGACTAGACGACGAGCAGTACTTC
CASKLTPGLDDEQYF
>NA|TRBJ2-5|NA|TRBV6-1
TGTGCCAGCACGGGAAGGGGGACCTGGGAGACCCAGTACTTC
CASTGRGTWETQYF